The present T cell receptor beta chain was sequenced within a study of Graves' ophthalmopathy and Graves' hyperthyroidism. Clinical symptoms and serum thyroxine were used for diagnosis; TRAb, thyroid ultrasound and orbital computed tomography were also relied on. Germline CDR1 reads KGHDR; CDR2 reads SFDVKD. This CDR3 contains 13 residues. The ends were cut back, 3 bases at V and 2 bases at J, with 4 bases in the middle. Amplification of TCR beta CDR3 regions used RNA transcripts. The first round was an RT-PCR with HTBI primers, and the second round was a multiplex PCR. In TCRdb, the multiplex PCR reads were re-called with MiXCR into one record per CDR3 protein. The sample consists of 1 million to 1.3 million distinct CDR3 sequences, 35% to 45% of them appearing once. A few counts support this clonotype.

The sequenced material came from peripheral blood or thyroid tissue (not recorded which). The chain uses TRBV24-1 and TRBJ1-5, with no clear D. This receptor was obtained from an adult man with Graves' hyperthyroidism. CDR3 region: CATSDPGNQPQHF. The CDR3 DNA is TGTGCCACCAGTGATCCAGGCAATCAGCCCCAGCATTTT.